This passage covers 10 T cell receptor beta chains from one sample sequenced in a study of cytomegalovirus exposure and HLA in healthy donors listed by TCRdb under 2017. Library preparation was by the immunoSEQ multiplex PCR assay. For the multiplex PCR, a mixture combining 60 forward primers for TCR Vbeta segments and 13 reverse primers for TCR Jbeta segments was used. The table was pulled from immuneACCESS by TCRdb, which kept in-frame rearrangements only. Such tables lose some clones; where checked, under half of the loss comes from unresolved V genes, and the rest has no known cause. Recorded for this sample are about 130,000 clones; roughly 80% of them occurred a single time. Roughly 2.4% of the sample rests with the top ten. Sequencing was carried out using PBMCs. The receptor source for this set is a young man in good health and CMV-seronegative.

The chain couples TRBV4-1 to TRBJ2-3; TRBD1 agrees at 7 bases. CDR1 and CDR2 from the germline V gene are MGHRA and YSYEKL. The CDR3 length is 16 residues. V lost 4 bases and J lost 2; bases outside the gene matches: 9. CDR3 protein: CASSRRIGQATDTQYF. The CDR3 DNA is TGCGCCAGCAGCCGAAGAATAGGACAGGCCACAGATACGCAGTATTTT.

This rearrangement joins TRBV5-5 to TRBJ2-5; D may be TRBD2 (5 bases). Trimming pared 2 bases from V and 0 bases from J, leaving 14 bases between. Germline CDR1 and CDR2: SGHKS and YYEKEE (reference sequence). This CDR3 spans 16 amino acids. CDR3 nucleotide sequence: TGTGCCAGCAGCTTTTTTCAAGGGAGTAACCAAGAGACCCAGTACTTC. Translation gives CASSFFQGSNQETQYF.

This chain joins TRBV5-1 and TRBJ2-1, with 7 bases aligning to TRBD1. Trimming cost V 0 bases and J 4 bases; bases outside gene matches: 4. CDR1 is SGHRS, CDR2 YFSETQ, per germline. The CDR3 is made up of 15 amino acids. This CDR3 reads CASSLGGQQYNEQFF. CDR3 bases: TGCGCCAGCAGCTTGGGGGGACAGCAGTACAATGAGCAGTTCTTC. The whole variable domain, remainder taken from reference TRBV5-1 and TRBJ2-1, is KAGVTQTPRYLIKTRGQQVTLSCSPISGHRSVSWYQQTPGQGLQFLFEYFSETQRNKGNFPGRFSGRQFSNSRSEMNVSTLELGDSALYLCASSLGGQQYNEQFFGPGTRLTVL.

This clone has a handful of counts. The rearrangement links TRBV9 to TRBJ1-1; no reliable D call. Germline V gene data show CDR1 as SGDLS and CDR2 as YYNGEE. The CDR3 is made up of 15 amino acids. V was shortened by 0 bases and J by 1 base, with 10 bases between the two germline ends. The CDR3 DNA follows: TGTGCCAGCAGCGTAGTACCCGGGAGGAACACTGAAGCTTTCTTT. Its translation: CASSVVPGRNTEAFF.

This clone was picked up a small number of times. One end of the junction varies from germline; a read error may be responsible. This rearrangement joins TRBV5-1 to TRBJ1-5; the match to TRBD1 covers 7 bases. This CDR3 is built from 14 residues. Germline values: CDR1 SGHRS, CDR2 YFSETQ. CDR3: CASSPGTVNQPQNF. CDR3 nucleotide sequence: TGCGCCAGCAGCCCCGGGACAGTCAATCAGCCCCAGAATTTT.

The chain couples TRBV2 to TRBJ1-5; the match to TRBD1 covers 9 bases. V was pared by 6 bases and J by 7 bases, with 4 bases of the junction left unmatched. Per germline, CDR1 SNHLY and CDR2 FYNNEI. CDR3 length: 13 residues. CDR3 amino acids: CASRGQGVQPQHF. In DNA, the CDR3 is TGTGCCAGCAGGGGACAGGGTGTACAGCCCCAGCATTTT.

The rearrangement links TRBV7-9 to TRBJ2-7, with 7 bases identical to TRBD2. Trimming at V came to 1 base and at J to 2 bases, leaving 2 bases not matched to a gene. CDR1 SEHNR and CDR2 FQNEAQ come from the germline V gene (reference sequence). This CDR3 contains 14 residues. CDR3 nucleotides: TGTGCCAGCAGCTTAGTCGGGACTACCTACGAGCAGTACTTC. Protein product: CASSLVGTTYEQYF.

The gene calls are TRBV5-1 and TRBJ2-7; 9 positions match TRBD1. Germline CDR1 SGHRS, CDR2 YFSETQ. This CDR3 contains 14 residues. V shed 2 bases, J shed 6 bases, and the junction held 6 bases outside the gene matches. The CDR3 DNA reads TGCGCCAGCAGCTTAGCAGGGACAGGGCCCGAGCAGTACTTC. It specifies CASSLAGTGPEQYF.

A single count supports this clone. V gene TRBV5-4 combines with J gene TRBJ1-6; D gene uncertain. CDR1 is SGHNT and CDR2 is YYREEE in the germline V gene (reference sequence). The CDR3 sequence is 14 residues long. The V end lost 0 bases, the J end lost 7 bases, and 8 bases lay between the germline ends. CDR3 in amino acids: CASSLVSGNSPLHF. The CDR3 nucleotides are TGTGCCAGCAGCTTGGTGTCCGGGAATTCACCCCTCCACTTT.

This clone was seen only a few times. The chain employs TRBV4-1 and TRBJ2-3; D not resolved. The germline CDR1 and CDR2 sequences are MGHRA and YSYEKL. The CDR3 runs 12 residues. Trimming took off 2 bases at V and 6 bases at J, with 6 bases between the two ends. CDR3 sequence (DNA): TGCGCCAGCAGCCAACCTGGCGATACGCAGTATTTT. As protein: CASSQPGDTQYF.